The 9 T cell receptor beta chains below all came from one sample that was sequenced in a study of patients and donors after allogeneic stem cell transplantation. MiXCR was run by TCRdb on the RT-PCR reads, yielding one entry per CDR3 protein. The data show about 160,000 distinct CDR3 sequences, roughly 35% seen once. Sequencing input: blood, either unsorted or a sorted T cell fraction (not recorded which). The receptors come from a human donor who was either an allogeneic HSCT recipient or a stem cell or donor lymphocyte infusion donor (not recorded which). It is not recorded whose cells these are; they may come from a transplant donor.

This clonotype has more than one count but fewer than ten. The V gene is TRBV15, the J gene TRBJ1-1; no firm D call. Germline V gene sequence: CDR1 LNHNV, CDR2 YYDKDF (reference sequence). Between the trimmed V and J ends, which lost 9 bases and 0 bases, there was a span of 8 bases. The CDR3 is made up of 12 amino acids. CDR3 amino acids: CATAQVNTEAFF. The CDR3 DNA reads as TGTGCCACGGCTCAGGTGAACACTGAAGCTTTCTTT.

The rearrangement links TRBV3-1 to TRBJ2-5; D remains unclear. The V gene's germline CDR1 is LGHDT and CDR2 YNNKEL (reference sequence). This CDR3 comprises 12 residues. Trimming removed 7 bases at V and 5 bases at J, with 11 bases between. CDR3 nucleotide sequence: TGTGCCAGCAAGGGTGTGATGGAGACCCAGTACTTC. Encoded protein: CASKGVMETQYF.

The rearrangement uses TRBV12-3 or TRBV12-4 and TRBJ1-6, with 10 bases fitting TRBD1. The CDR3 contains 19 residues. The ends lost 5 bases at V and 4 bases at J; junction bases unmatched: 14. CDR3 bases: TGTGCCAGCAGTCGACCCGGGACAGGGGTTACCCCGTATAATTCACCCCTCCACTTT. It yields the protein CASSRPGTGVTPYNSPLHF.

DNA for the CDR3: TGTGCCAGCAGTCTGACCTCGACAGGGGACACTGAAGCTTTCTTT. Translated, it gives CASSLTSTGDTEAFF. This chain connects TRBV6-5 to TRBJ1-1; TRBD1 agrees at 8 bases. In germline, CDR1 is MNHEY, CDR2 SVGAGI. This CDR3 has 15 residues. Unmatched junction bases numbered 8, after V lost 5 bases and J lost 3 bases.

This sequence joins TRBV4-2 and TRBJ2-3; D gene unclear. Looked up from germline, CDR1 is LGHNA and CDR2 is YNFKEQ. The CDR3 is 16 amino acids. Trimming removed 0 bases at V and 4 bases at J, with 14 bases between. The DNA for the CDR3 is TGTGCCAGCAGCCAAGATTTTCTAGGTGGGGCAGATACGCAGTATTTT. It codes for CASSQDFLGGADTQYF.

The rearrangement links TRBV7-8 to TRBJ2-3; 12 nucleotides align to TRBD2. Losses at the gene ends were 4 bases for V and 5 bases for J; bases not matched to a gene: 10. CDR1 and CDR2 (germline): SGHVS, FQNEAQ. The CDR3 loop spans 17 amino acids. The CDR3 reads CASSSTGLAGRGDTQYF. DNA of the CDR3: TGTGCCAGCAGCTCTACAGGACTAGCGGGGAGGGGAGATACGCAGTATTTT.

This clonotype was seen only a few times. The chain links TRBV12-3 or TRBV12-4 to TRBJ1-5, with D tentatively TRBD1 (5 bases). The V and J ends lost 6 bases and 4 bases respectively, with 10 bases between them. The CDR3 length is 13 residues. The CDR3 DNA follows: TGTGCCAGCAGACTCGGGGGGAATCAGCCCCAGCATTTT. This sequence encodes CASRLGGNQPQHF.

The J gene is TRBJ2-7, the V gene TRBV20-1; D ambiguous. The CDR3 is 14 amino acids. Per the germline V gene, CDR1 is DFQATT and CDR2 is SNEGSKA (reference sequence). V was pared by 0 bases and J by 3 bases, with 12 bases between. CDR3: CSARERALDYEQYF. The CDR3 bases are TGCAGTGCTAGAGAAAGGGCGCTAGACTACGAGCAGTACTTC.

The chain combines TRBV7-2 with TRBJ1-6; 7 bases are a match to TRBD1. Germline V CDR1 and CDR2: SGHTA, FQGNSA. CDR3 size: 16 residues. Trimming took 4 bases from V and 10 from J; bases not matched to a gene: 13. The CDR3 is CASSWITTGSNSPLHF. The CDR3 coding sequence is TGTGCCAGCAGCTGGATCACGACAGGGTCCAACTCACCCCTCCACTTT.